The rows below give T cell receptor beta chains drawn from one sample of a study of T cell responses to AZD1222 COVID-19 vaccine. TCRdb keeps only in-frame clones here, not all; method: immunoSEQ multiplex PCR. The sample lists roughly 18,000 clones, 65% to 80% occurring once. The sequencing used peripheral blood, collected 28 days after the second AZD1222 dose. The receptor set was obtained from an adult who received the AZD1222 COVID-19 vaccine. CDR3s include the opening cysteine and the closing phenylalanine or tryptophan. The D gene is left open where the match is weak. Where a row states a size, it is once, few, many or the class of an expanded clone; other rows omit it.

>.|.|TRBJ1-1|TRBV13
TGTGCCACCGCGTCAGCAGGGGAGTTCGAAGCTTTCTTT
CATASAGEFEAFF
>.|.|TRBJ2-7|TRBV7-9
TGTGCCAGCAGCCGAGCAAGCGGCACCTACGAGCAGTACTTC
CASSRASGTYEQYF
>.|TRBD1|TRBJ2-7|TRBV19
TGTGCCAGTAGTATAGATCACAGGACAGGGCTTTCCTACGAGCAGTACTTC
CASSIDHRTGLSYEQYF
>.|.|TRBJ2-1|TRBV21-1
TGTGCCAGCAACCTCGGGACTAGCGGGGGGGGTGAGCAGTTCTTC
CASNLGTSGGGEQFF
>once|.|TRBJ2-1|TRBV7-9
TGTGCCAGCAGCTTAGACGGGCTCCCCTACAATGAGCAGTTCTTC
CASSLDGLPYNEQFF
>.|.|TRBJ1-1|TRBV11-2
TGTGCCAGCAGCTTAGGTTATGACACTGAAGCTTTCTTT
CASSLGYDTEAFF
>.|.|TRBJ1-3|TRBV2
TGTGCCAGCAGTGAGGGGTACGGAAACACCATATATTTT
CASSEGYGNTIYF
>.|.|TRBJ2-1|TRBV27
TGTGCCAGCAGTTTAGAAACTGGGTACAATGAGCAGTTCTTC
CASSLETGYNEQFF
>.|TRBD1|TRBJ2-5|TRBV6-5
TGTGCCAGCAGTATCCGGGACAGTGAGACCCAGTACTTC
CASSIRDSETQYF
>few|TRBD1|TRBJ2-2|TRBV7-9
TGTGCCAGCAGCTCGACAGGGGTGGCCACCGGGGAGCTGTTTTTT
CASSSTGVATGELFF
>.|.|TRBJ2-1|TRBV7-6
TGTGCCAGCAGCTTAAAGGATGAGCAGTTCTTC
CASSLKDEQFF
>.|.|TRBJ2-4|TRBV6-5
TGTGCCAGCAGTTCGTTGACAAACGCCAAAAACATTCAGTACTTC
CASSSLTNAKNIQYF
>.|TRBD1|TRBJ2-2|TRBV18
TGTGCCAGCTCACAGGGGACAGGGAACACCGGGGAGCTGTTTTTT
CASSQGTGNTGELFF
>.|TRBD1|TRBJ1-1|TRBV19
TGTGCCAGTAATACCCGGGACAGGGCCACTGAAGCTTTCTTT
CASNTRDRATEAFF
>.|TRBD1|TRBJ2-1|TRBV19
TGTGCCAGTAGTTCCCGGACAGGACCCTACAATGAGCAGTTCTTC
CASSSRTGPYNEQFF
>.|.|TRBJ1-2|TRBV7-9
TGTGCCAGCAGCTTAGGGGGGCTTGGCTACACCTTC
CASSLGGLGYTF
>.|.|TRBJ2-7|TRBV2
TGTGCCAGCAGTGAATCGGGCAGGGGCTACGAGCAGTACTTC
CASSESGRGYEQYF
>.|.|TRBJ2-1|TRBV7-3
TGTGCCAGCAGCTTAGCACCGGGACCCAAGGCGTACAATGAGCAGTTCTTC
CASSLAPGPKAYNEQFF
>.|.|TRBJ1-1|TRBV4-1
TGCGCCAGCAGCCCGGGGGGAACTGAAGCTTTCTTT
CASSPGGTEAFF
>.|.|TRBJ1-2|TRBV9
TGTGCCAGCAGCCCCGGACCGACCCCACTTTTTGGCTACACCTTC
CASSPGPTPLFGYTF
>few|.|TRBJ2-3|TRBV2
TGTGCCAGCAGTGAGGAGCGGACTGAGCAGTATTTT
CASSEERTEQYF
>.|TRBD2|TRBJ2-5|TRBV3-1/TRBV3-2
TGTGCCAGCAGCCAAGATTTGCGGGGGGGCAGGGAGACCCAGTACTTC
CASSQDLRGGRETQYF
>.|TRBD1|TRBJ1-1|TRBV9
TGTGCCAGCAGCCCCGATCCGGGACAGGGAGAGGCTTTCTTT
CASSPDPGQGEAFF
>.|.|TRBJ2-1|TRBV9
TGTGCCAGCAGCGTAGGGGGAGAATCCTACAATGAGCAGTTCTTC
CASSVGGESYNEQFF
>.|.|TRBJ2-7|TRBV11-3
TGTGCCAGCAGCCCTGCCGAAGGGTACGAGCAGTACTTC
CASSPAEGYEQYF
>few|.|TRBJ1-2|TRBV7-2
TGTGCCAGCGGGGACTATGGCTACACCTTC
CASGDYGYTF
>.|.|TRBJ2-5|TRBV12-5
TGTGCTAGTGGTTTGGGGGTCTTGCGGGAGACCCAGTACTTC
CASGLGVLRETQYF
>once|TRBD1|TRBJ2-7|TRBV28
TGTGCCAGCAGTTCCCCTGACAGGGTGGGCTACGAGCAGTACTTC
CASSSPDRVGYEQYF
>.|TRBD2|TRBJ2-2|TRBV9
TGTGCCAGCAGCCCTTTGCCGGGACTAGGCGTCGGGGAGCTGTTTTTT
CASSPLPGLGVGELFF
>.|.|TRBJ2-5|TRBV7-2
TGTGCCAGCAGCTTAGTCCCCGGAGAGACCCAGTACTTC
CASSLVPGETQYF
>.|.|TRBJ2-7|TRBV6-5
TGTGCCAGCACGCCGGGACCAACCTCCTACGAGCAGTACTTC
CASTPGPTSYEQYF
>.|.|TRBJ1-4|TRBV7-2
TGTGCCAGCAGCTCCCCGAACTTTGCAACTAATGAAAAACTGTTTTTT
CASSSPNFATNEKLFF
>.|.|TRBJ1-3|TRBV3-1/TRBV3-2
TGTGCCAGCAGCCAACAGGGGATCCCTGGAAACACCATATATTTT
CASSQQGIPGNTIYF
>few|TRBD1|TRBJ2-2|TRBV10-2
TGCGCCAGCGGGGACAGGGCGGACGGGGAGCTGTTTTTT
CASGDRADGELFF
>.|.|TRBJ2-7|TRBV14
TGTGCCAGCAGCCCCTCGGTAGCGGAATCCTACGAGCAGTACTTC
CASSPSVAESYEQYF
>.|.|TRBJ1-1|TRBV4-3
TGCGCCAGCAGCCAAGAGGGGGGGAACGAAGCTTTCTTT
CASSQEGGNEAFF
>.|.|TRBJ2-7|TRBV12-3/TRBV12-4
TGTGCCAGCAGTTTAGAACGGGACGAGCAGTACTTC
CASSLERDEQYF
>.|TRBD2|TRBJ2-1|TRBV7-3
TGTGCCAGCAGCTTAGCGGGGGGGATTAATGAGCAGTTCTTC
CASSLAGGINEQFF
>.|TRBD1|TRBJ2-2|TRBV7-9
TGTGCCAGCAGCCGGGACAGTAGTGCCGGGGAGCTGTTTTTT
CASSRDSSAGELFF
>few|.|TRBJ1-1|TRBV6-1
TGTGCCAGCAGTGAAGGCAGGGCGGACACTGAAGCTTTCTTT
CASSEGRADTEAFF
>.|TRBD1|TRBJ1-2|TRBV19
TGTGCCAGTAGTATAGGTCGGGACAGTGGCTACACCTTC
CASSIGRDSGYTF
>.|.|TRBJ2-7|TRBV29-1
TGCAGCGTTGTCAGGGCGAAGGGCTCCTACGAGCAGTACTTC
CSVVRAKGSYEQYF
>.|TRBD1|TRBJ1-2|TRBV27
TGTGCCACCCTCGGTGGAGTGGACAGGTTAAGAGGCTACACCTTC
CATLGGVDRLRGYTF
>few|.|TRBJ2-1|TRBV5-5
TGTGCCAGCAGCTTGGGTCGTAGCTCCTACAATGAGCAGTTCTTC
CASSLGRSSYNEQFF
>.|.|TRBJ2-7|TRBV4-2
TGTGCCAGCAGCCAAGGTGGCCCAGGGTCCGACGAGCAGTACTTC
CASSQGGPGSDEQYF
>few|.|TRBJ1-2|TRBV9
TGTGCCAGCAGCGTAGATATCGGCGTAATCTATGGCTACACCTTC
CASSVDIGVIYGYTF
>.|.|TRBJ2-3|TRBV9
TGTGCCTGCAGCGTAGACTTAGGGGACGGAGCGGGTTTAGCTGGCACAGATACGCAGTATTTT
CACSVDLGDGAGLAGTDTQYF
>.|TRBD1|TRBJ1-2|TRBV10-3
TGTGCCATCAGTGGTGGGACAGGGGAAGGAGGCTACACCTTC
CAISGGTGEGGYTF
>once|.|TRBJ2-5|TRBV7-9
TGTGCCAGCAGCTTATCCGACAGTTACCAAGAGACCCAGTACTTC
CASSLSDSYQETQYF
>.|.|TRBJ1-4|TRBV25-1
TGTGCCAGCCTCGAGGACCGAAAACTGTTTTTT
CASLEDRKLFF
>.|.|TRBJ1-4|TRBV6-5
TGTGCCAGCAGTTACTCCCCAGCCGCGGGTGAAAAACTGTTTTTT
CASSYSPAAGEKLFF
>once|.|TRBJ1-4|TRBV6-5
TGTGCCAGCAGATTTAATGAAAAACTGTTTTTT
CASRFNEKLFF
>.|TRBD1|TRBJ2-3|TRBV9
TGTGCCAGCAGCGCGCTCTCGGACAGGGCCGCAGATACGCAGTATTTT
CASSALSDRAADTQYF
>.|.|TRBJ2-2|TRBV11-2
TGTGCCAGCAGCTCGGGGGCCGGGGAGCTGTTTTTT
CASSSGAGELFF
>.|.|TRBJ2-1|TRBV6-2/TRBV6-3
TGTGCCAGCAGTTACTCGAAGGGAGCCAATGAGCAGTTCTTC
CASSYSKGANEQFF